This passage covers 19 T cell receptor beta chains from one sample sequenced in a study of T-cell memory formation after mild COVID-19. TCRdb independently ran MiXCR on the 5' RACE reads; one entry per CDR3 protein. The table has about 250,000 distinct CDR3 sequences, 15% to 17% seen once. The sequenced material came from PBMCs or a T cell subset sorted from them (not recorded which). The source is an adult woman who had mild COVID-19 (a few samples of this study predate the infection). Cell type and time point are not known.

This clonotype was counted at least ten times. The chain links TRBV6-1 to TRBJ1-4, with TRBD1 matching 7 bases. The J segment lost 8 bases and the V segment lost 2 bases, leaving 14 bases of the junction unmatched. Germline CDR1 MNHNS, CDR2 SASEGT. This CDR3 has 17 amino acids. The CDR3 here is CASSENVLPGGSEKLFF. The CDR3 DNA reads TGTGCCAGCAGTGAAAACGTTTTACCAGGGGGTTCGGAAAAACTGTTTTTT.

This clonotype occurred a few times. The chain couples TRBV4-1 to TRBJ2-7; D is ambiguous. Per germline, CDR1 MGHRA and CDR2 YSYEKL. The V gene lost 2 bases and the J gene lost 3 bases, with 11 bases spanning the gap. This CDR3 comprises 14 residues. Written as DNA, the CDR3 is TGCGCCAGCAGCCAACGGACGGGTTTCTACGAGCAGTACTTC. Its protein is CASSQRTGFYEQYF.

This rearrangement joins TRBV5-1 to TRBJ2-1; 9 nucleotides agree with TRBD2. Germline lookup yields CDR1 SGHRS and CDR2 YFSETQ. The ends lost 0 bases at V and 7 bases at J; junction bases unmatched: 8. There are 16 residues in the CDR3. The CDR3 region is CASSLVRLAEINEQFF. In DNA form, the CDR3 reads TGCGCCAGCAGCTTGGTCAGACTAGCGGAAATAAATGAGCAGTTCTTC.

The sample holds one count of this clonotype. The chain recombines TRBV20-1 with TRBJ2-1, with 14 bases lining up with TRBD2. This CDR3 has 16 residues. The V gene end was trimmed by 3 bases and the J gene end by 4 bases; junction bases not matched to a gene: 5. Germline CDR1 is DFQATT and CDR2 is SNEGSKA (reference sequence). The CDR3 DNA reads TGCAGTGCTAGGACTAGCGGGAGGGCCATATACAATGAGCAGTTCTTC. The encoded protein is CSARTSGRAIYNEQFF.

This clonotype was recorded a few times. The CDR3 DNA sequence: TGCAGTGCTAGTCGGCCAGCCACTTCGGCCATTCAGTACTTC. Translated: CSASRPATSAIQYF. This chain uses TRBV20-1 with TRBJ2-4; D gene ambiguous. V dropped 3 bases and J dropped 9 bases, with 18 bases sitting between them. The CDR3 is 14 residues long. Germline CDR1 reads DFQATT; CDR2 reads SNEGSKA (reference sequence).

The V and J genes are TRBV5-6 and TRBJ2-1, with TRBD1 matching over 7 bases. Trimming took 3 bases from V and 10 from J; bases not matched to a gene: 1. This CDR3 contains 11 residues. Germline V gene sequence: CDR1 SGHDT, CDR2 YYEEEE. DNA for the CDR3: TGTGCCAGCAGCTACAGGGGAGAGCAGTTCTTC. Protein sequence: CASSYRGEQFF. The full variable domain, its missing parts supplied by reference TRBV5-6 and TRBJ2-1, is DAGVTQSPTHLIKTRGQQVTLRCSPKSGHDTVSWYQQALGQGPQFIFQYYEEEERQRGNFPDRFSGHQFPNYSSELNVNALLLGDSALYLCASSYRGEQFFGPGTRLTVL.

This clonotype was counted only a few times. The chain combines TRBV12-3 or TRBV12-4 with TRBJ1-6; 8 bases fit TRBD1. The CDR3 contains 17 residues. The ends lost 6 bases at V and 9 bases at J; junction bases unmatched: 16. The CDR3 spells CASSPSSRGLAGSPLHF. In DNA, the CDR3 is TGTGCCAGCAGCCCATCTAGCAGGGGGCTCGCTGGTTCACCCCTCCACTTT.

This sequence joins TRBV5-1 and TRBJ2-5; TRBD2 agrees at 11 bases. V was pared by 0 bases and J by 1 base, with 8 bases of the junction left unmatched. This CDR3 spans 18 amino acids. Germline V lookup: CDR1 SGHRS, CDR2 YFSETQ. In DNA form, the CDR3 reads TGCGCCAGCAGCTTGGAGGGCCTAGCGGGGGGAATCCAAGAGACCCAGTACTTC. Residues: CASSLEGLAGGIQETQYF.

The chain combines TRBV6-5 with TRBJ2-5; 9 nucleotides line up with TRBD2. This CDR3 is built from 13 residues. The V segment lost 6 bases and the J segment 13 bases; nucleotides outside the gene matches: 12. The V gene's germline CDR1 is MNHEY and CDR2 SVGAGI. The CDR3 coding sequence is TGTGCCAGCAGCTCACTAGCGGGTGGTCACGGGTACTTC. Its protein is CASSSLAGGHGYF.

The chain has TRBV24-1 and TRBJ2-2, with 9 bases that match TRBD1. The CDR3 spans 13 residues. The junction had 4 bases not matched to a gene; V was cut back by 10 bases and J by 5 bases. In germline, CDR1 is KGHDR, CDR2 SFDVKD. Here the CDR3 reads CATGTGKTGELFF. The CDR3 bases are TGTGCCACGGGGACAGGGAAAACCGGGGAGCTGTTTTTT.

This clonotype showed up just a few times. V gene TRBV20-1 combines with J gene TRBJ2-7, with 7 nucleotides matching TRBD2. The germline V gene encodes CDR1 DFQATT and CDR2 SNEGSKA (reference sequence). After removal of 4 bases from V and 2 bases from J, the junction contained 8 bases not matched to a gene. CDR3 size: 14 residues. DNA of the CDR3: TGCAGTGCTATCGTAGCGGGTTCCGCCTACGAGCAGTACTTC. Its translation is CSAIVAGSAYEQYF.

This clonotype was observed a few times. The chain couples TRBV29-1 to TRBJ2-1, with D unresolved. V was pared by 8 bases and J by 3 bases, with 8 bases between. This CDR3 spans 11 amino acids. Germline V gene lookup returns CDR1 SQVTM and CDR2 ANQGSEA. This CDR3 reads CSTLIYNEQFF. For the CDR3, the DNA is TGCAGCACCCTAATCTACAATGAGCAGTTCTTC.

The chain is built from TRBV3-1 and TRBJ2-1, with D uncertain. V gave up 1 base and J gave up 4 bases, with 11 bases separating them. This CDR3 has 15 amino acids. From germline, CDR1 is LGHDT and CDR2 YNNKEL (reference sequence). CDR3 coding DNA: TGTGCCAGCAGCCAAGTACGAACTCCATACAATGAGCAGTTCTTC. The encoded protein is CASSQVRTPYNEQFF.

The chain recombines TRBV20-1 with TRBJ2-3; D might be TRBD1 (6 bases). Trimming removed 0 bases from V and 2 bases from J, with 12 bases in between. The CDR3 has 15 amino acids. Per germline, CDR1 DFQATT and CDR2 SNEGSKA (reference sequence). The CDR3, as DNA: TGCAGTGCTAGAGATTTGGGACAAGACACAGATACGCAGTATTTT. Amino acids: CSARDLGQDTDTQYF.

This clonotype was recorded a few times. The V call is TRBV10-3, the J call TRBJ1-1; D is unresolved. Trimming cost V 3 bases and J 1 base, with 6 bases left between them. The CDR3 length is 13 residues. Germline V gene data show CDR1 as ENHRY and CDR2 as SYGVKD. CDR3 in amino acids: CAISELANTEAFF. DNA of the CDR3: TGTGCCATCAGTGAACTCGCGAACACTGAAGCTTTCTTT.

This chain uses TRBV3-1 with TRBJ2-1, with D hard to call. Germline V gene data show CDR1 as LGHDT and CDR2 as YNNKEL (reference sequence). CDR3 length equals 16 residues. The V end lost 2 bases, the J end lost 0 bases, and 11 bases lay between the germline ends. The CDR3 region has the DNA TGTGCCAGCAGCCAACAGCTTCTGAGCTCCTACAATGAGCAGTTCTTC. It encodes CASSQQLLSSYNEQFF.

This clonotype showed up just a few times. The chain links TRBV3-1 to TRBJ1-1; D uncertain. V dropped 1 base and J dropped 1 base, with 4 bases sitting between them. CDR3 length equals 13 residues. Germline V gene lookup returns CDR1 LGHDT and CDR2 YNNKEL (reference sequence). The CDR3 nucleotides read TGTGCCAGCAGCCAAGCCAGGAACACTGAAGCTTTCTTT. Translating it yields CASSQARNTEAFF.

This clonotype was seen ten or more times. The chain links TRBV15 to TRBJ1-1; no clear D. There are 15 residues in the CDR3. Trimming took off 5 bases at V and 3 bases at J, with 16 bases between the two ends. The germline gives CDR1 LNHNV, CDR2 YYDKDF (reference sequence). The DNA of the CDR3 is TGTGCCACCAGCTTCGGGTCCCCGACCGACACTGAAGCTTTCTTT. Residues: CATSFGSPTDTEAFF.

CDR3 sequence (DNA): TGCAGCGTCGCCAGCGACACGACTCCCCCCGAGCAGTACTTC. Its protein product is CSVASDTTPPEQYF. This sequence joins TRBV29-1 and TRBJ2-7; D gene ambiguous. Germline V gives CDR1 SQVTM, CDR2 ANQGSEA. This CDR3 is built from 14 residues. The ends were cut back, 6 bases at V and 6 bases at J, with 21 bases in the middle.